This T cell receptor (beta chain) was recorded in a study of blood T cell repertoires in COVID-19. Study in general: T cells, B-cell-depleted T cells, or PBMCs provided the cDNA or gDNA that served as material.

Germline V gene lookup returns CDR1 SEHNR and CDR2 FQNEAQ (reference sequence). CDR3 length equals 16 residues. Trimming removed 5 bases from V and 3 bases from J, with 19 bases in between. Original processing methods: Reference gene primer amplification gave nucleated cell count estimates. Generated by immunoSEQ multiplex PCR, the TCRdb table keeps only in-frame clones and is missing some. V and J calls plus clone size are reproduced from that table; the DNA served to infer D and trimming. This sample carries around 310,000 clones, 80% to 90% of them seen once, and the ten largest clones take about 5%. Participants reported their clinical history, and cohort assignment relied on those reports.

This chain uses TRBV7-9 with TRBJ1-2, with D possibly being TRBD1 (6 bases). The TCR comes from a man younger than 45 who had recovered from COVID-19. The sequenced sample was PBMCs or T cells enriched from blood (not recorded which). CDR3 in amino acids: CASSVDAQGYHYGYTF. CDR3 bases: TGTGCCAGCAGCGTGGACGCTCAGGGGTACCACTATGGCTACACCTTC.